One and the same sample provided the 18 T cell receptor beta chains below, sequenced in a study of blood T cell repertoires in COVID-19. Sequencing used immunoSEQ multiplex PCR; TCRdb keeps in-frame clones, though not all of them. The repertoire consists of about 110,000 clones, with roughly 85% occurring once and the leading ten covering about 20%. The sequenced sample consisted of peripheral blood. The receptors were sampled from an older woman with acute or convalescent COVID-19.

The gene calls are TRBV5-8 and TRBJ2-1; TRBD1 is a possible D gene (6 bases). V was trimmed by 2 bases and J by 9 bases, leaving 21 bases between them. This CDR3 contains 16 residues. Germline lookup yields CDR1 SGHTS and CDR2 YDEGEE. CDR3 in amino acids: CASSFGVQGNGLEQFF. CDR3 nucleotides: TGTGCCAGCAGCTTTGGAGTACAGGGTAACGGCCTTGAGCAGTTCTTC.

The chain recombines TRBV7-2 with TRBJ1-3, with 7 bases identical to TRBD1. The CDR3 has 15 amino acids. Germline V lookup: CDR1 SGHTA, CDR2 FQGNSA. With 3 bases clipped from V and 0 bases from J, the junction kept 2 bases outside the gene matches. CDR3 loop: CASSLDRISGNTIYF. CDR3 DNA sequence: TGTGCCAGCAGCTTGGACAGGATCTCTGGAAACACCATATATTTT.

The rearrangement joins TRBV24-1 to TRBJ1-2; no reliable D call. The V end lost 2 bases, the J end lost 0 bases, and 9 bases lay between the germline ends. This CDR3 contains 15 residues. CDR1 KGHDR and CDR2 SFDVKD come from the germline V gene. The DNA of the CDR3 is TGTGCCACCAGTGATTCGCAACTAACTAACTATGGCTACACCTTC. As protein: CATSDSQLTNYGYTF.

This clone was observed once. This chain uses TRBV4-2 with TRBJ2-7; weak D call: TRBD2 (6 bases). Trimming removed 3 bases from V and 3 bases from J, with 18 bases in between. The CDR3 length is 16 residues. Per germline, CDR1 LGHNA and CDR2 YNFKEQ. The chain's CDR3 is CASSHFAGTPSYEQYF. The CDR3, as DNA: TGTGCCAGCAGCCACTTCGCCGGGACTCCTAGCTACGAGCAGTACTTC.

V is TRBV5-3 and J is TRBJ2-2; 14 bases agree with TRBD2. TRBV5-3 is noted as an ORF with a role that remains uncertain. V was pared by 4 bases and J by 5 bases, with 10 bases of the junction left unmatched. The CDR3 runs 18 residues. The CDR3 here is CARSPGTSGGPGTGELFF. In DNA, the CDR3 is TGTGCCAGAAGCCCCGGGACTAGCGGGGGCCCAGGGACCGGGGAGCTGTTTTTT.

The genes are TRBV7-2 and TRBJ1-2, with no clear D. The germline V gene encodes CDR1 SGHTA and CDR2 FQGNSA. The CDR3 is 14 residues long. V was shortened by 5 bases and J by 0 bases, with 10 bases between the two germline ends. The CDR3 region has the DNA TGTGCCAGCAGCGCCAGTCTGGCTAACTATGGCTACACCTTC. Its translation: CASSASLANYGYTF.

The chain links TRBV28 to TRBJ2-2; a possible D gene is TRBD2 (5 bases). Germline assignment: CDR1 MDHEN and CDR2 SYDVKM. The V gene lost 7 bases and the J gene lost 5 bases, with 20 bases spanning the gap. The CDR3 is 16 amino acids. The CDR3 loop is CASTVPGLPGTGELFF. CDR3 nucleotide sequence: TGTGCCAGCACCGTCCCCGGACTCCCGGGGACCGGGGAGCTGTTTTTT.

This chain connects TRBV20-1 to TRBJ2-5; unclear D gene. Between the trimmed V and J ends, which lost 0 bases and 5 bases, there was a span of 4 bases. The CDR3 has 11 amino acids. CDR1 is DFQATT and CDR2 is SNEGSKA in the germline V gene (reference sequence). The CDR3 protein is CSARDLETQYF. As DNA, the CDR3 is TGCAGTGCTAGAGATCTGGAGACCCAGTACTTC.

V usage is TRBV7-3 and J usage is TRBJ2-1, with D possibly matching TRBD1 (6 bases). This CDR3 spans 14 amino acids. V was shortened by 7 bases and J by 5 bases, with 15 bases between the two germline ends. Germline V gene sequence: CDR1 SGHTA, CDR2 FQGTGA. For the CDR3, the DNA is TGTGCCAGCAAACAGGGTCGGGGAGACAATGAGCAGTTCTTC. It is translated as CASKQGRGDNEQFF.

The chain couples TRBV2 to TRBJ2-1, with 9 bases lining up with TRBD1. The CDR3 contains 14 residues. The germline gives CDR1 SNHLY, CDR2 FYNNEI. After removal of 5 bases from V and 9 bases from J, the junction contained 8 bases not matched to a gene. In DNA, the CDR3 is TGTGCCAGCAGTCAAGTCCGGACAGGGGCTGAGCAGTTCTTC. Its translation is CASSQVRTGAEQFF.

The J gene is TRBJ2-7, the V gene TRBV28; 7 bases map to TRBD1. This CDR3 region has 11 residues. In germline, CDR1 is MDHEN, CDR2 SYDVKM. V lost 11 bases and J lost 5; bases outside the gene matches: 6. The DNA for the CDR3 is TGTGCCGCACAGGGGCTAAACGAGCAGTACTTC. Residues: CAAQGLNEQYF.

V usage is TRBV13 and J usage is TRBJ2-2; TRBD1 matches at 9 bases. The V gene's germline CDR1 is PRHDT and CDR2 FYEKMQ (reference sequence). This CDR3 region has 17 residues. After removal of 5 bases from V and 6 bases from J, the junction contained 13 bases not matched to a gene. CDR3: CASSAALTGGPAGELFF. CDR3 bases: TGTGCCAGCAGCGCCGCCCTAACAGGGGGCCCTGCCGGGGAGCTGTTTTTT.

This chain uses TRBV28 with TRBJ1-2; 7 bases match TRBD1. CDR3 size: 15 residues. Germline-derived CDR1 and CDR2 are MDHEN and SYDVKM. The V segment lost 6 bases and the J segment 0 bases; nucleotides outside the gene matches: 7. The CDR3 DNA sequence: TGTGCCAGCAGATACAGGGGCGTTTCTAACTATGGCTACACCTTC. Protein: CASRYRGVSNYGYTF.

This clone came up a few times. CDR3 loop: CASSLARGGEETQYF. The CDR3, as DNA: TGTGCCAGCAGTTTGGCTCGCGGGGGGGAAGAGACCCAGTACTTC. This chain links TRBV28 with TRBJ2-5, with TRBD2 matching over 9 bases. The CDR3 covers 15 residues. The germline gives CDR1 MDHEN, CDR2 SYDVKM. Trimming removed 3 bases from V and 3 bases from J; junction bases left unmatched: 5.

V is TRBV5-5 and J is TRBJ1-1; TRBD1 aligns across 8 bases. The ends lost 3 bases at V and 0 bases at J; junction bases unmatched: 4. Germline CDR1 SGHKS, CDR2 YYEKEE (reference sequence). The length of the CDR3 is 15 residues. This CDR3 is CASSSRTGMNTEAFF. DNA for the CDR3: TGTGCCAGCAGCTCCCGGACAGGGATGAACACTGAAGCTTTCTTT.

The V and J genes are TRBV15 and TRBJ2-7; 8 bases agree with TRBD2. Looked up from germline, CDR1 is LNHNV and CDR2 is YYDKDF (reference sequence). The V segment lost 5 bases and the J segment 3 bases; nucleotides outside the gene matches: 3. The CDR3 consists of 13 residues. The CDR3 loop reads CATSGGLDYEQYF. The CDR3 region has the DNA TGTGCCACCAGCGGGGGACTAGACTACGAGCAGTACTTC.

The V call is TRBV28, the J call TRBJ2-7; D is undetermined. CDR3 length: 15 amino acids. V was pared by 2 bases and J by 6 bases, with 17 bases between. Per the germline V gene, CDR1 is MDHEN and CDR2 is SYDVKM. CDR3 amino acids: CASSLHRSGSIEQYF. DNA of the CDR3: TGTGCCAGCAGTTTACATCGCTCGGGTAGTATCGAGCAGTACTTC.

The J gene is TRBJ1-6, the V gene TRBV10-3, with D possibly matching TRBD1 (6 bases). With 0 bases removed from V and 9 bases from J, the gap between germline ends came to 9 bases. This CDR3 spans 14 amino acids. Per germline, CDR1 ENHRY and CDR2 SYGVKD. The CDR3 region is CAISESTGSSPLHF. Here the CDR3 DNA reads TGTGCCATCAGTGAGTCGACAGGATCTTCACCCCTCCACTTT.